Listed here is a single TCR beta chain. This sample was taken from a study of blood T cell repertoires in COVID-19. Overall study context: From the United States, Italy and Spain came samples of acute and convalescent COVID-19. T cells, B-cell-depleted T cells, or PBMCs supplied cDNA or gDNA.

After removal of 1 base from V and 4 bases from J, the junction contained 7 bases not matched to a gene. Germline V gene lookup returns CDR1 LGHNA and CDR2 YSLEER. This CDR3 comprises 17 residues. Authors' methods: Amplification of reference gene primers provided the estimated nucleated cell counts. The data were produced by immunoSEQ multiplex PCR, yet TCRdb's version contains in-frame clones alone and is incomplete. V and J calls plus clone size are reproduced from that table; the DNA served to infer D and trimming. The sample carries around 100,000 clones, around four fifths recorded once. J is TRBJ2-2 and V is TRBV4-3; 9 positions agree with TRBD1. The sequenced sample was peripheral blood. The origin of this receptor is a man in his sixties with acute or convalescent COVID-19. Written as DNA, the CDR3 is TGCGCCAGCAGCCAAGGAGGGCGGGACAGGGCCACCGGGGAGCTGTTTTTT. It is translated as CASSQGGRDRATGELFF.